The 32 T cell receptor beta chains below come from one sample, sequenced in a study of blood T cell repertoires in COVID-19. Data came from immunoSEQ multiplex PCR; TCRdb stores just in-frame clones and leaves some out. The table shows about 160,000 clones, with 85% occurring only once. Sequenced sample: peripheral blood. The receptors shown here come from a human donor with acute or convalescent COVID-19. The donor label of this sample is uncertain.

The chain couples TRBV27 to TRBJ1-4, with a weak D call TRBD1 (6 bases). The CDR3 loop spans 14 amino acids. With 3 bases removed from V and 5 bases from J, the gap between germline ends came to 10 bases. The germline V gene has CDR1 MNHEY and CDR2 SMNVEV (reference sequence). CDR3: CASSLGALNEKLFF. The CDR3, as DNA: TGTGCCAGCAGTTTGGGGGCCCTGAATGAAAAACTGTTTTTT. Drawing the rest from reference TRBV27 and TRBJ1-4, the complete variable domain is EAQVTQNPRYLITVTGKKLTVTCSQNMNHEYMSWYRQDPGLGLRQIYYSMNVEVTDKGDVPEGYKVSRKEKRNFPLILESPSPNQTSLYFCASSLGALNEKLFFGSGTQLSVL.

The chain employs TRBV4-3 and TRBJ1-2, with a possible D match to TRBD1 (5 bases). The CDR3 sequence is 15 residues long. The germline V gene encodes CDR1 LGHNA and CDR2 YSLEER. Between the trimmed V and J ends, which lost 1 base and 2 bases, there was a span of 11 bases. The CDR3 DNA reads as TGCGCCAGCAGCCAAGTGGTTGACAGCAACTATGGCTACACCTTC. Its translation: CASSQVVDSNYGYTF.

J is TRBJ2-2 and V is TRBV19; D is possibly TRBD2 (6 bases). Germline CDR1 LNHDA, CDR2 SQIVND (reference sequence). This CDR3 region has 14 residues. Trimming removed 7 bases from V and 5 bases from J, with 14 bases in between. CDR3 sequence (DNA): TGTGCCAGTAACCTAATGGGGGGAACCGGGGAGCTGTTTTTT. The encoded protein is CASNLMGGTGELFF.

This chain connects TRBV7-3 to TRBJ2-3, with 7 bases identical to TRBD1. In germline, CDR1 is SGHTA, CDR2 FQGTGA. CDR3 size: 16 residues. V shed 5 bases, J shed 0 bases, and the junction held 8 bases outside the gene matches. DNA for the CDR3: TGTGCCAGCAGCAAAACGGGACAGAAAAGCACAGATACGCAGTATTTT. Translation gives CASSKTGQKSTDTQYF.

The gene calls are TRBV20-1 and TRBJ2-5; D not certain. The CDR3 contains 11 residues. Germline V CDR1 and CDR2: DFQATT, SNEGSKA (reference sequence). V shed 5 bases and J shed 2 bases, with 6 bases lying between them. The CDR3 reads CSAAEQETQYF. The CDR3 coding sequence is TGCAGTGCTGCGGAACAAGAGACCCAGTACTTC.

This clone was detected only once. The V call is TRBV15, the J call TRBJ2-5; TRBD2 agrees at 12 bases. The germline V gene encodes CDR1 LNHNV and CDR2 YYDKDF (reference sequence). V shed 7 bases and J 6 bases; nucleotides not matched to a gene: 21. This CDR3 comprises 19 residues. This CDR3 reads CATKPRERLAGGIEKTQYF. The DNA for the CDR3 is TGTGCCACCAAGCCGCGCGAGAGGCTAGCGGGGGGGATCGAGAAGACCCAGTACTTC.

CDR3 DNA: TGTGCCAGCAGCCAAGTTGTTCGGGACAGGGGAAGATATAGCAATCAGCCCCAGCATTTT. Protein product: CASSQVVRDRGRYSNQPQHF. This rearrangement joins TRBV3-1 (or the pseudogene TRBV3-2) to TRBJ1-5; 10 nucleotides align to TRBD1. The CDR3 is made up of 20 amino acids. Per the germline V gene, CDR1 is LGHDT and CDR2 is YNNKEL (reference sequence). The V and J ends lost 1 base and 0 bases, in that order; junction bases with no gene match: 12.

The chain combines TRBV15 with TRBJ2-1, with D possibly matching TRBD1 (6 bases). This CDR3 comprises 16 residues. Looked up from germline, CDR1 is LNHNV and CDR2 is YYDKDF (reference sequence). V lost 0 bases, J lost 3 bases, and 12 bases lay in between. CDR3 sequence (DNA): TGTGCCACCAGCAGAGATGGGGGCGGCTACTACAATGAGCAGTTCTTC. Its protein product is CATSRDGGGYYNEQFF.

This chain joins TRBV5-1 and TRBJ2-7; tentatively, D is TRBD2 (5 bases). The CDR3 is 16 amino acids. Germline V gene data show CDR1 as SGHRS and CDR2 as YFSETQ. Trimming removed 0 bases at V and 4 bases at J, with 17 bases between. The CDR3 here is CASSLVAGEGRYEQYF. The CDR3, as DNA: TGCGCCAGCAGCTTGGTGGCAGGAGAGGGTCGGTACGAGCAGTACTTC.

The chain couples TRBV19 to TRBJ1-2; possibly TRBD1 for D (6 bases). The CDR3 is 13 residues long. The V gene lost 9 bases and the J gene lost 8 bases, with 19 bases spanning the gap. Germline-derived CDR1 and CDR2 are LNHDA and SQIVND (reference sequence). The CDR3 DNA reads as TGTGCCAGCGGGGGGCTGCTAAAAACGGGCTACACCTTC. Amino acids: CASGGLLKTGYTF.

The chain joins TRBV9 to TRBJ1-3; D not certain. With 4 bases removed from V and 0 bases from J, the gap between germline ends came to 5 bases. CDR1 and CDR2 (germline): SGDLS, YYNGEE. This CDR3 region has 13 residues. CDR3 sequence reads: CASSRGSGNTIYF. The CDR3 DNA is TGTGCCAGCAGCAGAGGCTCTGGAAACACCATATATTTT. The variable domain in full, completed from reference TRBV9 and TRBJ1-3, reads DSGVTQTPKHLITATGQRVTLRCSPRSGDLSVYWYQQSLDQGLQFLIQYYNGEERAKGNILERFSAQQFPDLHSELNLSSLELGDSALYFCASSRGSGNTIYFGEGSWLTVV.

This clone was seen more than once but under ten times. As DNA, the CDR3 is TGTGCCAGCAGCTTGGTACCAGATCAATCCTACGAGCAGTACTTC. Translated: CASSLVPDQSYEQYF. The rearrangement joins TRBV5-5 to TRBJ2-7; the D is unclear. The ends were cut back, 0 bases at V and 1 base at J, with 11 bases in the middle. The CDR3 is made up of 15 amino acids. Per germline, CDR1 SGHKS and CDR2 YYEKEE (reference sequence).

The chain is built from TRBV15 and TRBJ2-2, with a tentative D call TRBD1 (6 bases). The CDR3 is 14 residues long. Germline loops: CDR1 LNHNV, CDR2 YYDKDF (reference sequence). Deletions cut 6 bases from V and 0 bases from J, with 8 bases between. In nucleotides, the CDR3 is TGTGCCACCAGAGGGACACCGAACACCGGGGAGCTGTTTTTT. Translation gives CATRGTPNTGELFF.

The V and J genes are TRBV28 and TRBJ2-7; 8 nucleotides line up with TRBD1. Germline trimming cut 1 base from V and 7 bases from J; bases unmatched to any gene: 6. CDR3 length: 14 residues. Germline V gene lookup returns CDR1 MDHEN and CDR2 SYDVKM. The CDR3 protein is CASSLSGQGGEQYF. The CDR3 bases are TGTGCCAGCAGTTTATCCGGACAGGGTGGGGAGCAGTACTTC.

V and J are TRBV6-5 and TRBJ2-1; 7 bases fit TRBD1. Unmatched junction bases numbered 11, after V lost 6 bases and J lost 9 bases. Germline-derived CDR1 and CDR2 are MNHEY and SVGAGI. This CDR3 is built from 14 residues. This chain's CDR3 is CASSLQGPRAEQFF. CDR3 sequence (DNA): TGTGCCAGCAGCCTACAGGGGCCTCGTGCTGAGCAGTTCTTC.

The chain is built from TRBV10-1 and TRBJ1-1; perhaps TRBD1 as D (5 bases). Germline lookup yields CDR1 WNHNN and CDR2 SYGVQD (reference sequence). The V end lost 0 bases, the J end lost 8 bases, and 7 bases lay between the germline ends. The CDR3 runs to 12 residues. CDR3 loop: CASSESNREAFF. The DNA for the CDR3 is TGCGCCAGCAGTGAGTCGAACAGGGAAGCTTTCTTT.

The chain uses TRBV18 and TRBJ2-4; D may be TRBD1 (5 bases). Looked up from germline, CDR1 is KGHSH and CDR2 is LQKENI. V lost 1 base and J lost 6, with 10 bases in between. This CDR3 has 14 amino acids. The DNA for the CDR3 is TGTGCCAGCTCACCACAGGGGTCCTCAAACATTCAGTACTTC. This sequence encodes CASSPQGSSNIQYF.

This rearrangement joins TRBV11-3 to TRBJ2-3, with 10 positions matching TRBD2. CDR3 length equals 18 residues. The junction had 17 bases not matched to a gene; V was cut back by 5 bases and J by 6 bases. CDR1 SGHNT and CDR2 YENEEA come from the germline V gene. The CDR3 loop is CASSQGVAGGPKGDTQYF. The CDR3 DNA sequence: TGTGCCAGCAGCCAAGGGGTAGCGGGGGGCCCCAAGGGGGATACGCAGTATTTT.

This chain links TRBV18 with TRBJ1-1; D ambiguous. CDR1 and CDR2 (germline): KGHSH, LQKENI. The CDR3 consists of 14 residues. Trimming cost V 6 bases and J 6 bases, with 17 bases left between them. The CDR3 reads CASSIKASFPEAFF. The CDR3 DNA is TGTGCCAGCTCGATAAAAGCCTCGTTTCCTGAAGCTTTCTTT.

This chain links TRBV11-2 with TRBJ1-1; 11 nucleotides line up with TRBD1. This CDR3 spans 15 amino acids. The V gene end was trimmed by 8 bases and the J gene end by 0 bases; junction bases not matched to a gene: 5. From germline, CDR1 is SGHAT and CDR2 FQNNGV. The DNA for the CDR3 is TGTGCCAGCCGGGACAGGGGGTTAGTGAACACTGAAGCTTTCTTT. Amino acid sequence: CASRDRGLVNTEAFF.

J is TRBJ2-3 and V is TRBV19, with 8 bases that match TRBD2. V shed 5 bases and J 0 bases; nucleotides not matched to a gene: 10. The CDR3 length is 17 residues. From germline, CDR1 is LNHDA and CDR2 SQIVND (reference sequence). The CDR3 spells CASSSSGGRPSTDTQYF. CDR3 nucleotides: TGTGCCAGTAGTTCCAGCGGGGGCCGACCTAGCACAGATACGCAGTATTTT.

The chain recombines TRBV5-1 with TRBJ2-6, with unresolved D. The germline V and J ends were trimmed by 0 bases and 0 bases, with 4 bases remaining between them. This CDR3 is 15 amino acids long. The germline V gene encodes CDR1 SGHRS and CDR2 YFSETQ. CDR3 region: CASSLVASGANVLTF. As DNA, the CDR3 is TGCGCCAGCAGCTTGGTGGCCTCTGGGGCCAACGTCCTGACTTTC. Looking up the rest from reference TRBV5-1 and TRBJ2-6 gives the full variable domain: KAGVTQTPRYLIKTRGQQVTLSCSPISGHRSVSWYQQTPGQGLQFLFEYFSETQRNKGNFPGRFSGRQFSNSRSEMNVSTLELGDSALYLCASSLVASGANVLTFGAGSRLTVL.

Worth noting for this clone: The junction departs from germline at one end; a sequencing error may be responsible. The V call is TRBV10-2, the J call TRBJ1-2, with TRBD1 matching over 9 bases. This CDR3 has 17 residues. Germline CDR1 reads WSHSY; CDR2 reads SAAADI. DNA for the CDR3: TGCGCCAGCAATGAGGGGACAGGGATATTATCGTTCTATGGCTACACCTTC. Its protein is CASNEGTGILSFYGYTF.

The rearrangement joins TRBV5-4 to TRBJ2-3, with 8 positions matching TRBD1. The CDR3 has 15 amino acids. Germline V gene sequence: CDR1 SGHNT, CDR2 YYREEE (reference sequence). V dropped 2 bases and J dropped 5; count of bases not matched to a gene: 7. In DNA form, the CDR3 reads TGTGCCAGCAGCTTCAATGGACAGGGTCTAGATACGCAGTATTTT. Translating it yields CASSFNGQGLDTQYF. Full variable domain (missing parts from reference TRBV5-4 and TRBJ2-3): ETGVTQSPTHLIKTRGQQVTLRCSSQSGHNTVSWYQQALGQGPQFIFQYYREEENGRGNFPPRFSGLQFPNYSSELNVNALELDDSALYLCASSFNGQGLDTQYFGPGTRLTVL.

V usage is TRBV7-9 and J usage is TRBJ2-3; no clear D gene. With 1 base removed from V and 6 bases from J, the gap between germline ends came to 8 bases. Germline loops: CDR1 SEHNR, CDR2 FQNEAQ (reference sequence). The CDR3 is made up of 13 amino acids. The CDR3 loop reads CASSLGAGDTQYF. CDR3 nucleotide sequence: TGTGCCAGCAGCTTAGGTGCCGGGGATACGCAGTATTTT.

This rearrangement joins TRBV5-6 to TRBJ2-7; 7 nucleotides align to TRBD2. The junction had 7 bases not matched to a gene; V was cut back by 4 bases and J by 6 bases. The CDR3 covers 13 residues. Germline loops: CDR1 SGHDT, CDR2 YYEEEE. The CDR3 reads CASSLLASLEQYF. The DNA of the CDR3 is TGTGCCAGCAGCCTACTAGCGTCACTCGAGCAGTACTTC.

J is TRBJ2-7 and V is TRBV7-2; 14 nucleotides align to TRBD2. CDR1 is SGHTA and CDR2 is FQGNSA in the germline V gene. The CDR3 loop spans 16 amino acids. J lost 2 bases, V lost 5 bases, and 5 bases had no gene match. CDR3: CASSLTTSGGAYEQYF. CDR3 coding DNA: TGTGCCAGCAGCCTCACGACTAGCGGGGGGGCCTACGAGCAGTACTTC.

This rearrangement joins TRBV19 to TRBJ1-5, with D unresolved. Trimming removed 0 bases at V and 4 bases at J, with 7 bases between. The germline CDR1 and CDR2 sequences are LNHDA and SQIVND (reference sequence). The CDR3 is 14 residues long. This CDR3 reads CASSIERENQPQHF. As DNA, the CDR3 is TGTGCCAGTAGTATAGAAAGGGAGAATCAGCCCCAGCATTTT.

The chain is built from TRBV5-4 and TRBJ2-1, with 13 bases identical to TRBD2. J lost 6 bases, V lost 4 bases, and 4 bases had no gene match. CDR3 length: 15 amino acids. CDR1 SGHNT and CDR2 YYREEE come from the germline V gene (reference sequence). The CDR3 loop reads CASSPGTSGANEQFF. DNA for the CDR3: TGTGCCAGCAGCCCCGGGACTAGCGGGGCCAATGAGCAGTTCTTC. The whole variable domain, filled in from reference TRBV5-4 and TRBJ2-1, reads ETGVTQSPTHLIKTRGQQVTLRCSSQSGHNTVSWYQQALGQGPQFIFQYYREEENGRGNFPPRFSGLQFPNYSSELNVNALELDDSALYLCASSPGTSGANEQFFGPGTRLTVL.

This rearrangement joins TRBV9 to TRBJ1-1; no reliable D call. The CDR3 loop spans 11 amino acids. Germline values: CDR1 SGDLS, CDR2 YYNGEE. Trimming pared 3 bases from V and 10 bases from J, leaving 10 bases between. CDR3 in amino acids: CASSGAGGAFF. CDR3 in DNA: TGTGCCAGCAGCGGGGCAGGAGGAGCTTTCTTT.

This chain links TRBV7-8 with TRBJ1-4, with D possibly matching TRBD1 (6 bases). This CDR3 comprises 15 residues. CDR1 is SGHVS and CDR2 is FQNEAQ in the germline V gene. Trimming left V 6 bases short and J 7 bases short, with 18 bases between. The DNA for the CDR3 is TGTGCCAGCAGTTCCCACAGGGTGACGAGTGAAAAACTGTTTTTT. Its translation is CASSSHRVTSEKLFF. Together with reference TRBV7-8 and TRBJ1-4, the CDR3 gives the full variable domain: GAGVSQSPRYKVAKRGQDVALRCDPISGHVSLFWYQQALGQGPEFLTYFQNEAQLDKSGLPSDRFFAERPEGSVSTLKIQRTQQEDSAVYLCASSSHRVTSEKLFFGSGTQLSVL.

This clone has just one count. The V and J genes are TRBV19 and TRBJ1-1, with D maybe TRBD1 (5 bases). The CDR3 length is 12 residues. From germline, CDR1 is LNHDA and CDR2 SQIVND (reference sequence). Between the trimmed V and J ends, which lost 5 bases and 8 bases, there was a span of 12 bases. In DNA, the CDR3 is TGTGCCAGTAGTCCTTCGCGGGGCGAAGCTTTCTTT. It encodes CASSPSRGEAFF.